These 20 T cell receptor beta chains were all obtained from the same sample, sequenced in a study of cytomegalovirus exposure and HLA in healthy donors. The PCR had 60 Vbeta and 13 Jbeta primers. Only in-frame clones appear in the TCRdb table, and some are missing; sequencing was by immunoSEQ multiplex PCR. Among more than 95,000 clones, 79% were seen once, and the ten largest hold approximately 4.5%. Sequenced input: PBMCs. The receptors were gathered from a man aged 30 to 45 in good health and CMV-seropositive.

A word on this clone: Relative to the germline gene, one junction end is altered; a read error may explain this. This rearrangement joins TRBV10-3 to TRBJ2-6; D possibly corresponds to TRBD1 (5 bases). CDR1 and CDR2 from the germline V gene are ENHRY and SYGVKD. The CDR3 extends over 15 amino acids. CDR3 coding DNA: TGTGCCATCAGTGAGTCAGGGCCTGGGGCCAACGGCCTGACTTTC. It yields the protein CAISESGPGANGLTF.

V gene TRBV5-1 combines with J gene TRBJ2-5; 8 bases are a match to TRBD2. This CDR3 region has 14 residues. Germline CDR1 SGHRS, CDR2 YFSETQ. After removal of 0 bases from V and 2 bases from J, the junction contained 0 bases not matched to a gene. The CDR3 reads CASSLGLAQETQYF. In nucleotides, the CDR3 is TGCGCCAGCAGCTTGGGACTAGCGCAAGAGACCCAGTACTTC.

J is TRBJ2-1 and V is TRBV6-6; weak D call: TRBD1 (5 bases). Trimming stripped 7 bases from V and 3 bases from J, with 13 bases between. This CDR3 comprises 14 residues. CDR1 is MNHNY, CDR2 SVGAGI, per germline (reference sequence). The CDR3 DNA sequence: TGTGCCAGCAAGTCAAAGGACAACTACAATGAGCAGTTCTTC. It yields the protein CASKSKDNYNEQFF.

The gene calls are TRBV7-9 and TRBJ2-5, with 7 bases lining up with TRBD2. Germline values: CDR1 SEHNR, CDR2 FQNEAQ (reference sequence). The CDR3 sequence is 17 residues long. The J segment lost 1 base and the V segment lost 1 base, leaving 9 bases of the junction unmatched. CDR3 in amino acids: CASSLGRSSGLQETQYF. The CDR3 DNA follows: TGTGCCAGCAGCTTAGGTCGCTCTAGCGGCCTCCAAGAGACCCAGTACTTC.

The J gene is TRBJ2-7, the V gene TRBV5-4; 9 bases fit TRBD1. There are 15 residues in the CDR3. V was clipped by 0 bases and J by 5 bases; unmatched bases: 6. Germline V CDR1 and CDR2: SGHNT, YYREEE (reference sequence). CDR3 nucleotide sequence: TGTGCCAGCAGCTTGGAGAGGGACAGGGACGACGAGCAGTACTTC. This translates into CASSLERDRDDEQYF.

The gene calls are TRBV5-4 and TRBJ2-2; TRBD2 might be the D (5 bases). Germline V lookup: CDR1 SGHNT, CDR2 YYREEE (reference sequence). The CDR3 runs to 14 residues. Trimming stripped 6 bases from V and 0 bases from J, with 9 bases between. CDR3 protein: CASTRDTNTGELFF. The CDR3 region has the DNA TGTGCCAGCACCCGGGATACGAACACCGGGGAGCTGTTTTTT.

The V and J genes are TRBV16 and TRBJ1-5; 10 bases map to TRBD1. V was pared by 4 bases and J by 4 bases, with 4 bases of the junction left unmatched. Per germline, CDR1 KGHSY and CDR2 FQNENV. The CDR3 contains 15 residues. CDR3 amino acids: CASSRDRGLNQPQHF. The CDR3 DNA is TGTGCCAGCAGCCGAGACAGGGGGCTAAATCAGCCCCAGCATTTT.

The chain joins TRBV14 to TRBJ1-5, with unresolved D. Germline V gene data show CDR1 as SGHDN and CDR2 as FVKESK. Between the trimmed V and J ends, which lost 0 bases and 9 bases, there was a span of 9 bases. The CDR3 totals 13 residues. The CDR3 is CASSQDPNLPQHF. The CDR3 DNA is TGTGCCAGCAGCCAAGATCCGAACTTGCCCCAGCATTTT.

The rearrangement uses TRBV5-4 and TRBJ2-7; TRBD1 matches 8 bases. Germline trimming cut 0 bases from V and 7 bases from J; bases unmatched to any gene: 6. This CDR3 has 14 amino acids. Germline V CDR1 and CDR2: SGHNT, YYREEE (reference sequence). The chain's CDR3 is CASSLAQGALEQYF. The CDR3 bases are TGTGCCAGCAGCTTGGCTCAGGGGGCGCTTGAGCAGTACTTC.

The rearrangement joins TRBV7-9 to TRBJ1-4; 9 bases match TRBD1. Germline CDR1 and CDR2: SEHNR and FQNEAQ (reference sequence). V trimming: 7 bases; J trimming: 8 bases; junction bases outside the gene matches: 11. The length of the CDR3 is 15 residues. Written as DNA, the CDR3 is TGTGCCAGCAAGACCTGGGACAGGGCAGACGAAAAACTGTTTTTT. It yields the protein CASKTWDRADEKLFF.

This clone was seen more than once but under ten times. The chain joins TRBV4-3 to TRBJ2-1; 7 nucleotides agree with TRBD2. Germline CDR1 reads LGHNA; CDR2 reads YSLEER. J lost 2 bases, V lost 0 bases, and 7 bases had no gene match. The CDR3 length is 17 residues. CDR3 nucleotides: TGCGCCAGCAGCCAAGATAACCCGGGAGGTACCTACAATGAGCAGTTCTTC. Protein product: CASSQDNPGGTYNEQFF.

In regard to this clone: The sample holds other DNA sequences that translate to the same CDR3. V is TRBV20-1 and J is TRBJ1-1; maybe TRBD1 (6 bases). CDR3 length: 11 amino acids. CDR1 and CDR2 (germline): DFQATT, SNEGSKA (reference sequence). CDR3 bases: TGCAGCGCAGGGAGGGGGAGGGAAGCTTTCTTT. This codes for CSAGRGREAFF.

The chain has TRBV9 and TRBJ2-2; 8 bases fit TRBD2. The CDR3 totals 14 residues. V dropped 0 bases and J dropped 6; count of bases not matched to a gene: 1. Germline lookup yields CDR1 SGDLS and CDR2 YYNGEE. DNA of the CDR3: TGTGCCAGCAGCGTAGGGACTAGCTCCGGGGAGCTGTTTTTT. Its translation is CASSVGTSSGELFF.

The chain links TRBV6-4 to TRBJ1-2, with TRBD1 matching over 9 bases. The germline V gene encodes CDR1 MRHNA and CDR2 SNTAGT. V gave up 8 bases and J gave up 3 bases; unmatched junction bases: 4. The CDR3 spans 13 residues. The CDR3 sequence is CASRQGVDYGYTF. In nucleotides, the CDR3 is TGTGCCAGCCGACAGGGGGTCGACTATGGCTACACCTTC.

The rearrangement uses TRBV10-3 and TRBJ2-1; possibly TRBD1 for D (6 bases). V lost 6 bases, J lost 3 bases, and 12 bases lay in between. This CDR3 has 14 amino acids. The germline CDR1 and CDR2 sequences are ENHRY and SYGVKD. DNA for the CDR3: TGTGCCATCAGAAGCAACAGGGACTACAATGAGCAGTTCTTC. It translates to CAIRSNRDYNEQFF.

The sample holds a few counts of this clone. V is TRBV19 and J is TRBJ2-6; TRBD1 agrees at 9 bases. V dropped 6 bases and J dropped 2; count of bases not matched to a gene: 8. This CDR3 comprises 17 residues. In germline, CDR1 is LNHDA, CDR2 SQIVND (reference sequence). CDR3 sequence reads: CASRSQDRGAGANVLTF. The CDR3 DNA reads TGTGCCAGTAGATCCCAGGACAGGGGAGCTGGGGCCAACGTCCTGACTTTC. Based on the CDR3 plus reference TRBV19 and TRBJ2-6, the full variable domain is DGGITQSPKYLFRKEGQNVTLSCEQNLNHDAMYWYRQDPGQGLRLIYYSQIVNDFQKGDIAEGYSVSREKKESFPLTVTSAQKNPTAFYLCASRSQDRGAGANVLTFGAGSRLTVL.

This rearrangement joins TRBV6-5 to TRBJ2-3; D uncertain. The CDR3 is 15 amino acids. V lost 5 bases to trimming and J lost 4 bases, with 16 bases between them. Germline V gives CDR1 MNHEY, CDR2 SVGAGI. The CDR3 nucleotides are TGTGCCAGCAGTAATTCCATCGGGTCAGCAGATACGCAGTATTTT. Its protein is CASSNSIGSADTQYF.

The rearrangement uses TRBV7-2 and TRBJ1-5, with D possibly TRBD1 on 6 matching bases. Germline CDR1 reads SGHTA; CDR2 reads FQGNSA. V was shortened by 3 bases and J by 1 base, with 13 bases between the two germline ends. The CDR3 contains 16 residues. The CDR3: CASSLRGGSSNQPQHF. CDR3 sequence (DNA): TGTGCCAGCAGCTTGAGAGGGGGATCAAGCAATCAGCCCCAGCATTTT.

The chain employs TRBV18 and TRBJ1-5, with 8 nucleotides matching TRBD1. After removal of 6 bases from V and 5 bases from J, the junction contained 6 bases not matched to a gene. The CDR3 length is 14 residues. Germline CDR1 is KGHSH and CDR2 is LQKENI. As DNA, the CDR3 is TGTGCCAGCTCGCCCTCAGGGGGCGATCAGCCCCAGCATTTT. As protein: CASSPSGGDQPQHF.

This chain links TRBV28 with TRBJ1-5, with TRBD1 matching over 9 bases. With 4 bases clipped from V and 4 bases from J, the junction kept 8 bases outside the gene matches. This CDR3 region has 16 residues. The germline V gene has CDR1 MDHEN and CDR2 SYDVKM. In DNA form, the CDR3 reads TGTGCCAGCAGTTCGGGAGACAGGGGGGGAAATCAGCCCCAGCATTTT. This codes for CASSSGDRGGNQPQHF.